This T cell receptor beta chain was captured by sequencing in a study of blood T cell repertoires in COVID-19. Looking at the study overall: Either two negative PCRs, clearance, or symptom resolution qualified Cohort 3 donors as recovered. The United States, Italy and Spain provided the acute and convalescent COVID-19 samples.

Participant reports of clinical history set cohort assignment. V trimming: 6 bases; J trimming: 4 bases; junction bases outside the gene matches: 11. The germline V gene encodes CDR1 MDHEN and CDR2 SYDVKM. This CDR3 comprises 15 residues. In the original workflow: Nucleated cell number was recorded as an estimate derived from reference gene primer amplification. Generated by immunoSEQ multiplex PCR, the TCRdb table keeps only in-frame clones and is missing some. From that table come the V and J calls and clone size; the DNA was used to work out D and trimming. The sample shows some 330,000 clones, roughly 86% of them seen only once.

V gene TRBV28 combines with J gene TRBJ2-7; 8 bases align to TRBD2. The source of this sequence is a man aged 40-50 years in a cohort exposed to, infected with or recovered from COVID-19 (not recorded which). Sequenced sample: PBMCs or T cells enriched from blood (not recorded which). The CDR3 here is CASSGGGGRSYEQYF. The CDR3 DNA reads TGTGCCAGCAGCGGAGGTGGCGGGAGGTCGTACGAGCAGTACTTC.